This T cell receptor (beta chain) is from a study of graft-versus-host responses after intestinal transplantation. Background on the study: Those transplanted obtained multivisceral, liver-intestinal, or isolated intestinal grafts. The recipients all started with anti-thymocyte globulin induction and then took tacrolimus and steroids for around three years.

The CDR3 is 15 residues long. With 1 base removed from V and 0 bases from J, the gap between germline ends came to 4 bases. Germline V gene data show CDR1 as SGHVS and CDR2 as FQNEAQ. A remark on this clone: Its target is not known.

Study results and caveats: Allografts of patients with graft-donor T cell macrochimerism showed high graft-versus-host to host-versus-graft clone ratios.

Only in-frame clones appear in the TCRdb table, and some are missing; sequencing was by immunoSEQ multiplex PCR. The sample carries around 77,000 clones, about 94% recorded once. Sequencing used unstimulated CD8+ T cells sorted from spleen or lymph node cells, obtained before intestinal transplant. This sequence originates from a human donor who received an intestinal transplant. This chain joins TRBV7-8 and TRBJ2-6; D ambiguous. In DNA, the CDR3 is TGTGCCAGCAGCTTAGGGGTCTCTGGGGCCAACGTCCTGACTTTC. It yields the protein CASSLGVSGANVLTF.